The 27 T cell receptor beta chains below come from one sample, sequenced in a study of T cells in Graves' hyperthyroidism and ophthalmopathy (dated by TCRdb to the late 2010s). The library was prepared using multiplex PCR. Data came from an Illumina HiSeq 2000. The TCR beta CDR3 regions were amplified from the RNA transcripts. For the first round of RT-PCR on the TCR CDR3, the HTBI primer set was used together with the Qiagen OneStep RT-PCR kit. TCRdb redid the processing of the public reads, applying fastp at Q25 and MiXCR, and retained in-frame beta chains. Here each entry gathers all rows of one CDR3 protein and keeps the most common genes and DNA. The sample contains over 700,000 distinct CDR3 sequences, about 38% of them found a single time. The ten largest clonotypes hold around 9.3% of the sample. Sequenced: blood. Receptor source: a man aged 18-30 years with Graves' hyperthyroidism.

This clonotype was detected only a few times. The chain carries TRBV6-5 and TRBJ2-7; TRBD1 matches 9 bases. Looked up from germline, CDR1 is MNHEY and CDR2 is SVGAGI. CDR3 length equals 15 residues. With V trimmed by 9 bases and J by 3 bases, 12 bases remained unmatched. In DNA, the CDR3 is TGTGCCAGTATAACAGGGGGCTCGAGTAGCTACGAGCAGTACTTC. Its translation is CASITGGSSSYEQYF.

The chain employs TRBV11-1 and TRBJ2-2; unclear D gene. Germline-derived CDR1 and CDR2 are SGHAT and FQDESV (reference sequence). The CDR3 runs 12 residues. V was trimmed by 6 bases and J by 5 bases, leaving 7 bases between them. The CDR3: CASRYMTGELFF. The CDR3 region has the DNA TGTGCCAGCAGGTACATGACCGGGGAGCTGTTTTTT.

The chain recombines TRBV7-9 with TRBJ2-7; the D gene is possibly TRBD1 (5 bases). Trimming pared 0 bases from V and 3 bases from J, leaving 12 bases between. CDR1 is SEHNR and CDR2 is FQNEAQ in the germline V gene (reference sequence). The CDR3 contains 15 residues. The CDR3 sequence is CASSLATAGFYEQYF. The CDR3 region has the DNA TGTGCCAGCAGCTTAGCGACGGCAGGGTTCTACGAGCAGTACTTC.

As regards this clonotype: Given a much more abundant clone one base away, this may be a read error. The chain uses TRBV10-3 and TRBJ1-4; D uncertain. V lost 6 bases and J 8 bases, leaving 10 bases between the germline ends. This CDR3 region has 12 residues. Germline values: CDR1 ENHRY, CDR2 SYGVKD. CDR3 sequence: CAISRVGEKLFF. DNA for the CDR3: TGTGCCATCAGCCGGGTCGGGGAAAAACTGTTTTTT.

CDR3 sequence (DNA): TGCAGCTTGCTCGGCCCCTACGAGCAGTACTTC. It encodes CSLLGPYEQYF. This rearrangement joins TRBV29-1 to TRBJ2-7, with no clear D. Germline-derived CDR1 and CDR2 are SQVTM and ANQGSEA. V shed 8 bases and J shed 2 bases, with 10 bases lying between them. This CDR3 comprises 11 residues.

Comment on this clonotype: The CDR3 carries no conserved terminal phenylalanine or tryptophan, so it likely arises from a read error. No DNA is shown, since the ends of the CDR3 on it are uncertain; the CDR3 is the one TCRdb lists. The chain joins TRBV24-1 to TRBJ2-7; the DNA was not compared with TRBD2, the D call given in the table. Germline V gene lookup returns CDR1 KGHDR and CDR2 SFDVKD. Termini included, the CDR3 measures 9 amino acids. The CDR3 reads CATSDARTS.

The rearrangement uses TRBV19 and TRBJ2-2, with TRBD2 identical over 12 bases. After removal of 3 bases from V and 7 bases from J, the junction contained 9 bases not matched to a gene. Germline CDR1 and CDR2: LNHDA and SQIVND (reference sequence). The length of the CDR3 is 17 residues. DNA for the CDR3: TGTGCCAGTAGTATGATCGGACTAGCGGGGTACAGCGGGGAGCTGTTTTTT. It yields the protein CASSMIGLAGYSGELFF.

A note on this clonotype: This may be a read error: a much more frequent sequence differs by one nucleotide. The CDR3 DNA follows: TGTGCCAGCAGCTCAGGGGAACGTACTGAAGCTTTCTTT. It translates to CASSSGERTEAFF. V gene TRBV7-1 combines with J gene TRBJ1-1; no clear D. TRBV7-1 is reported as an ORF; its role is uncertain. The V end was cut by 1 base, the J end by 5 bases, with 8 bases between. The CDR3 consists of 13 residues.

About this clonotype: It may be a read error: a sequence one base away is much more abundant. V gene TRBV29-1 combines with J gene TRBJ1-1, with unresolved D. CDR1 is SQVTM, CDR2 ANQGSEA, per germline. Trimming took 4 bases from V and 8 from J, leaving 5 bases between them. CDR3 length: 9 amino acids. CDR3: CSVGREAFF. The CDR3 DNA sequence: TGCAGCGTTGGGAGGGAAGCTTTCTTT.

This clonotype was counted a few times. DNA for the CDR3: TGTGCCAGCAGCTTAGTCCGCAGCCTAGCGGGGGACCAAGAGACCCAGTACTTC. Its protein is CASSLVRSLAGDQETQYF. The genes are TRBV7-9 and TRBJ2-5; 10 bases fit TRBD2. Germline values: CDR1 SEHNR, CDR2 FQNEAQ (reference sequence). This CDR3 comprises 18 residues. The V and J ends lost 1 base and 0 bases, in that order; junction bases with no gene match: 8.

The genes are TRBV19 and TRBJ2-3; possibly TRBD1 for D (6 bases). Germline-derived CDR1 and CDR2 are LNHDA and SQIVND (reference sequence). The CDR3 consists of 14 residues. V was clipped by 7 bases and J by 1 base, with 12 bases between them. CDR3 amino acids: CASKGESGTDTQYF. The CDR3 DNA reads TGTGCCAGTAAGGGGGAATCCGGCACAGATACGCAGTATTTT. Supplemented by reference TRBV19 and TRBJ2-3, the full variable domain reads DGGITQSPKYLFRKEGQNVTLSCEQNLNHDAMYWYRQDPGQGLRLIYYSQIVNDFQKGDIAEGYSVSREKKESFPLTVTSAQKNPTAFYLCASKGESGTDTQYFGPGTRLTVL.

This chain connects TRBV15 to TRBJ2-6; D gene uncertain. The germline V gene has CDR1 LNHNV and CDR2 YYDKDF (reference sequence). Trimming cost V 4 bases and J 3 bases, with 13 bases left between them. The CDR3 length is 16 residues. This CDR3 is CATSTVRLDGANVLTF. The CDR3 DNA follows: TGTGCCACCAGCACCGTCCGTCTTGATGGGGCCAACGTCCTGACTTTC.

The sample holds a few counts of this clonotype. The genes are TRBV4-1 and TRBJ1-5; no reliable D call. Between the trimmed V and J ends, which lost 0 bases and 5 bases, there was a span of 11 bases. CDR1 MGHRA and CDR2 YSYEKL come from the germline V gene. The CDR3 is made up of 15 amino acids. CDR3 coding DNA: TGCGCCAGCAGCCAAGACGGCGGACCGGATCAGCCCCAGCATTTT. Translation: CASSQDGGPDQPQHF.

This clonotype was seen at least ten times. In nucleotides, the CDR3 is TGCGCCAGCGGGATCGGCGGACACTACGAGCAGTACTTC. Encoded protein: CASGIGGHYEQYF. The V call is TRBV10-2, the J call TRBJ2-7; TRBD1 is a possible D gene (5 bases). This CDR3 contains 13 residues. The V gene's germline CDR1 is WSHSY and CDR2 SAAADI. The germline V and J ends were trimmed by 8 bases and 3 bases, with 14 bases remaining between them.

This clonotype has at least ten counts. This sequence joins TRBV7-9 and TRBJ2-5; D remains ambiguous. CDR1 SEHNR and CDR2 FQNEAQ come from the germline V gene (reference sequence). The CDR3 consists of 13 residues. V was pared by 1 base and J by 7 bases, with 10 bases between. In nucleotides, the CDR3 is TGTGCCAGCAGCTTAGTGGGCGTCGGGACCCAGTACTTC. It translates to CASSLVGVGTQYF. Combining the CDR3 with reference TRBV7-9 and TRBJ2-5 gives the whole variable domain DTGVSQNPRHKITKRGQNVTFRCDPISEHNRLYWYRQTLGQGPEFLTYFQNEAQLEKSRLLSDRFSAERPKGSFSTLEIQRTEQGDSAMYLCASSLVGVGTQYFGPGTRLLVL.

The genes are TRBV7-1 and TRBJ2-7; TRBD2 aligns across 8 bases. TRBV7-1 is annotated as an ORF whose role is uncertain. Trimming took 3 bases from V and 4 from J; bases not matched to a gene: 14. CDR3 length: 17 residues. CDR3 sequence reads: CASSSPLGSGNRYEQYF. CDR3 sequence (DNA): TGTGCCAGCAGCTCCCCTTTAGGTAGCGGGAATCGGTACGAGCAGTACTTC.

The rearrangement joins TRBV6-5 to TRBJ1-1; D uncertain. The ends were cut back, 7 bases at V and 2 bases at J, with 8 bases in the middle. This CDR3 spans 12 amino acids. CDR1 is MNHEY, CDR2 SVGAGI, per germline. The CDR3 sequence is CASKDSNTEAFF. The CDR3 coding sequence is TGTGCCAGCAAGGATAGTAACACTGAAGCTTTCTTT.

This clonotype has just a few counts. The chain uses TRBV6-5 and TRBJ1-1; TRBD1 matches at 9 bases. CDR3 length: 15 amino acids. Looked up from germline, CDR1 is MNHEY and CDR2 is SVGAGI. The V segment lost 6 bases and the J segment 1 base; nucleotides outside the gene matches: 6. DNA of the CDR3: TGTGCCAGCAGACCCGGGACAGGGTCGAACACTGAAGCTTTCTTT. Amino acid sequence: CASRPGTGSNTEAFF.

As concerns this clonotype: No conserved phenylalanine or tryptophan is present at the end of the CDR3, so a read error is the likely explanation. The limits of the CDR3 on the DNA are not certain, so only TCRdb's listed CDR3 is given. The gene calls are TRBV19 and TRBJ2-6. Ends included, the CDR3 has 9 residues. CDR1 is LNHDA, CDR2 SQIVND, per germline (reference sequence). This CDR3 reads CASRNNGTS.

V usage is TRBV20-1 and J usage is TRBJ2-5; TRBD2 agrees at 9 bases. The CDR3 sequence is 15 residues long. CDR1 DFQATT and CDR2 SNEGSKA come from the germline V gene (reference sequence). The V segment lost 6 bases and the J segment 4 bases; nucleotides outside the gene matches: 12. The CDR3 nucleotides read TGCAGTGCCGGGGAGCTTGGACTAGCGTTAGAGACCCAGTACTTC. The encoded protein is CSAGELGLALETQYF.

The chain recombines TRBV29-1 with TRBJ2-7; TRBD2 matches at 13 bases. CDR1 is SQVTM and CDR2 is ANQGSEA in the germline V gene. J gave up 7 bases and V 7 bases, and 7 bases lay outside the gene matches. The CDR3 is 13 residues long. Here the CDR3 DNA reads TGCAGCGGACTAGCGGGAGGTCTGGGTGAGCAGTACTTC. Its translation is CSGLAGGLGEQYF.

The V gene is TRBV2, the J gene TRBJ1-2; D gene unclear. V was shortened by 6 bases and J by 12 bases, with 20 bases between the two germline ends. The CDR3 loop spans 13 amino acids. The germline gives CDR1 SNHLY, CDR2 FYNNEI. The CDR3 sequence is CASSLGPEGRNTF. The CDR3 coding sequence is TGTGCCAGCAGCTTAGGGCCGGAAGGACGGAACACCTTC.

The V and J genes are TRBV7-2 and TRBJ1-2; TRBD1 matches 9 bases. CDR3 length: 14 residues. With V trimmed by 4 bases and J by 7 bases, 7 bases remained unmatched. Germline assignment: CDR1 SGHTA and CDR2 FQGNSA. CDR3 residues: CASSSNRGPRGYTF. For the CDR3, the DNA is TGTGCCAGCAGCTCAAACAGGGGGCCGCGTGGCTACACCTTC.

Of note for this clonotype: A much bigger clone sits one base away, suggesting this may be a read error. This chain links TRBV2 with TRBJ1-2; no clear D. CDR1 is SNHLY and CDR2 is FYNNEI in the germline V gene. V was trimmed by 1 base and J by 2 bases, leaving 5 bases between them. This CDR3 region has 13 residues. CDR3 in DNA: TGTGCCAGCAGTGAAGAAAGGAACTATGGCTACACCTTC. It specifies CASSEERNYGYTF.

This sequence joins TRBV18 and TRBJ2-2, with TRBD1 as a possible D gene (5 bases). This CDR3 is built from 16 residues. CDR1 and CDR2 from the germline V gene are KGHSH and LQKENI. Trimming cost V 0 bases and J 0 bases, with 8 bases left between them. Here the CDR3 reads CASSPPKGTNTGELFF. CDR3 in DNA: TGTGCCAGCTCACCACCGAAGGGGACGAACACCGGGGAGCTGTTTTTT.

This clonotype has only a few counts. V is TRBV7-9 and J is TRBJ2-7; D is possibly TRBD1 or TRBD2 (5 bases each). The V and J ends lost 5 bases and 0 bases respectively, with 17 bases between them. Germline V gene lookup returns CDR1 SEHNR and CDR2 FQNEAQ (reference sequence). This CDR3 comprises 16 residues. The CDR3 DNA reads TGTGCCAGCAGCCCGTCGACGGGGCAACTCTCCTACGAGCAGTACTTC. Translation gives CASSPSTGQLSYEQYF.

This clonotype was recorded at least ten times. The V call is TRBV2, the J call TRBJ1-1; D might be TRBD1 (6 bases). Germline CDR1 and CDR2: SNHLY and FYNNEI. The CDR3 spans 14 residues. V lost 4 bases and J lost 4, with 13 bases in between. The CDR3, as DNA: TGTGCCAGCAGTGTCAGGGGCTTGGGCACTGAAGCTTTCTTT. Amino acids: CASSVRGLGTEAFF.